This TCR beta chain emerged from a study of cytomegalovirus exposure and HLA in healthy donors. Turning to the study itself: Previous work identified roughly 110 million unique TCR beta sequences from around 200 million T cells.

Overall study results and limits: Relative to the 666-donor mean, N-insertions were reportedly fewer in an Asian-associated ancestry cluster in a later analysis.

Regarding this clone: The antigen remains undetermined.

The length of the CDR3 is 16 residues. Germline assignment: CDR1 GTSNPN and CDR2 SVGIG (reference sequence). The ends were cut back, 5 bases at V and 0 bases at J, with 17 bases in the middle. The PCR used 60 Vbeta and 13 Jbeta primers. The method was immunoSEQ multiplex PCR; TCRdb's version includes in-frame clones alone and lacks a portion of them. This table holds around 80,000 clones. This rearrangement joins TRBV30 to TRBJ1-5; TRBD1 is a possible D gene (5 bases). Sequenced material: PBMCs. This sequence was found in a boy aged 10-17 years in good health and CMV-seronegative. The CDR3 DNA is TGTGCCTGGGCCCCCGGACATACATATAGCAATCAGCCCCAGCATTTT. Amino acid sequence: CAWAPGHTYSNQPQHF.